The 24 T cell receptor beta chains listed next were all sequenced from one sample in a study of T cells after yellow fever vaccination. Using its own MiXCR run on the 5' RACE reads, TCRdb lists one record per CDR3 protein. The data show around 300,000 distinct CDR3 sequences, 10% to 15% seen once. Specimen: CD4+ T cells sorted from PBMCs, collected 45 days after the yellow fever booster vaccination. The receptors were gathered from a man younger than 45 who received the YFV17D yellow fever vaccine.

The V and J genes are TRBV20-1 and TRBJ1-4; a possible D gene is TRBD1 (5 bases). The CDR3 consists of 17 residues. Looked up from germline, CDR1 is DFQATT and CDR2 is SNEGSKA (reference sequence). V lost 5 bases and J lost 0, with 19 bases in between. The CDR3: CSAPLVTGAATNEKLFF. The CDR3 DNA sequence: TGCAGTGCTCCTTTGGTCACAGGAGCCGCAACTAATGAAAAACTGTTTTTT.

Written as DNA, the CDR3 is TGTGCCAGCACACCGGGACATTCCCGTTACGAGCAGTACTTC. It codes for CASTPGHSRYEQYF. The rearrangement uses TRBV6-2 or TRBV6-3 and TRBJ2-7; TRBD1 is a possible D gene (6 bases). Trimming left V 7 bases short and J 4 bases short, with 17 bases between. Germline CDR1 MNHEY, CDR2 SVGEGT. The CDR3 consists of 14 residues.

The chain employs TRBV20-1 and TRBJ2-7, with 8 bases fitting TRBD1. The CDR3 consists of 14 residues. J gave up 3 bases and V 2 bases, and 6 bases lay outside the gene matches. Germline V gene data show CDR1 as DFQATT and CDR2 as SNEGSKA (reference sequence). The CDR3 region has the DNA TGCAGTGCTAGAATGGCAGGGGGCTTCTACGAGCAGTACTTC. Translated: CSARMAGGFYEQYF.

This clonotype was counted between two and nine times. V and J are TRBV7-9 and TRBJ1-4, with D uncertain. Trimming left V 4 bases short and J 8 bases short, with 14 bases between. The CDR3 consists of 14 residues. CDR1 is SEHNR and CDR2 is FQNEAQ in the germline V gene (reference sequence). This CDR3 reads CASSSDVMGEKLFF. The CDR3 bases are TGTGCCAGCAGCTCGGACGTAATGGGAGAAAAACTGTTTTTT.

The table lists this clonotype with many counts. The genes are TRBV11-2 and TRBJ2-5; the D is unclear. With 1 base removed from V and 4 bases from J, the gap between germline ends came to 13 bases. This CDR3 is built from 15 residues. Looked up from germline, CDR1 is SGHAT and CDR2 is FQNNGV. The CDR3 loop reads CASSLGGLRVETQYF. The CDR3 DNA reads TGTGCCAGCAGCTTAGGAGGCCTTCGGGTAGAGACCCAGTACTTC.

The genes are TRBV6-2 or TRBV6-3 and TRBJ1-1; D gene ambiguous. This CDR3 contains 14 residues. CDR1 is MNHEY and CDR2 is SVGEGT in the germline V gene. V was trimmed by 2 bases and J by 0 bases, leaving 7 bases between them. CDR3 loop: CASSYAALNTEAFF. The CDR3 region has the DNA TGTGCCAGCAGTTACGCTGCCTTGAACACTGAAGCTTTCTTT.

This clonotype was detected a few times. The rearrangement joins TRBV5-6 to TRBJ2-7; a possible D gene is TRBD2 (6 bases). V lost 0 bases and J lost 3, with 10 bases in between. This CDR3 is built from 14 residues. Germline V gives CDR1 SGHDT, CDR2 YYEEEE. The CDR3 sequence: CASSLVGSGYEQYF. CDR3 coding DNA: TGTGCCAGCAGCTTGGTGGGTAGCGGCTACGAGCAGTACTTC.

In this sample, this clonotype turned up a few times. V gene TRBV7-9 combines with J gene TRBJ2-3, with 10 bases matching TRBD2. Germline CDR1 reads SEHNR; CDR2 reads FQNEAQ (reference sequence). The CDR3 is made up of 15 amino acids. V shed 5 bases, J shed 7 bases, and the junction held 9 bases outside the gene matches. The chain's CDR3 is CASSRTSGTTNTQYF. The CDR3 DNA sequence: TGTGCCAGCAGCAGGACTAGCGGAACCACCAATACGCAGTATTTT.

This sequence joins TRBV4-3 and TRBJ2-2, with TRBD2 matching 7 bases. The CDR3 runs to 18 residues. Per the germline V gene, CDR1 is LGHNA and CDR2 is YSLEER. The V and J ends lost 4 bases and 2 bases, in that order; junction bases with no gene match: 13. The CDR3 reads CASSPGAGRSSNTGELFF. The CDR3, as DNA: TGCGCCAGCAGCCCCGGAGCCGGGAGGAGTAGCAACACCGGGGAGCTGTTTTTT.

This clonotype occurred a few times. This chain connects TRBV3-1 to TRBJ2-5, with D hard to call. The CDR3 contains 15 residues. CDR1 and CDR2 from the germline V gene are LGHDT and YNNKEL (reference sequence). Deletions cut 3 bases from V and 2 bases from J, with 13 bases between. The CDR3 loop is CASSQVLRFQETQYF. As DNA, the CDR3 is TGTGCCAGCAGCCAGGTCCTCCGGTTTCAAGAGACCCAGTACTTC.

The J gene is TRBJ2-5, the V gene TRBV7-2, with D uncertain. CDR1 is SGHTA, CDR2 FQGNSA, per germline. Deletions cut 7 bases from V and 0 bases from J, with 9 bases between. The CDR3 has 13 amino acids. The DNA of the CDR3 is TGTGCCAGCACCTCCTTCGACCAAGAGACCCAGTACTTC. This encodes CASTSFDQETQYF.

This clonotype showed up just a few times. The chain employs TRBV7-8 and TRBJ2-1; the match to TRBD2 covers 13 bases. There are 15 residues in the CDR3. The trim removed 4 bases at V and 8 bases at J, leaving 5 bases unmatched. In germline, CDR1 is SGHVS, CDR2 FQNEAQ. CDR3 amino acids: CASSSGTSGVYEQFF. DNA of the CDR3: TGTGCCAGCAGCTCCGGGACTAGCGGGGTCTATGAGCAGTTCTTC. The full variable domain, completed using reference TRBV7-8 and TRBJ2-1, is GAGVSQSPRYKVAKRGQDVALRCDPISGHVSLFWYQQALGQGPEFLTYFQNEAQLDKSGLPSDRFFAERPEGSVSTLKIQRTQQEDSAVYLCASSSGTSGVYEQFFGPGTRLTVL.

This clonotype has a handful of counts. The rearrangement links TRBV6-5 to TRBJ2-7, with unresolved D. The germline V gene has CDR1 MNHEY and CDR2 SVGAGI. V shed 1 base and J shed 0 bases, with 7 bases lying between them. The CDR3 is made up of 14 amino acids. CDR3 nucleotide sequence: TGTGCCAGCAGTTACTTAACCGTCTCCTACGAGCAGTACTTC. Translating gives CASSYLTVSYEQYF.

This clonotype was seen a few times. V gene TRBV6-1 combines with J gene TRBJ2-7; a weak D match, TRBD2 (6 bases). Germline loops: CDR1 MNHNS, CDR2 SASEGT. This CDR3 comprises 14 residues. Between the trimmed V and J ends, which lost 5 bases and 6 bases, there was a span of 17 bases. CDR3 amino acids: CASSTFAEGTEQYF. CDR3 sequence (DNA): TGTGCCAGCAGTACCTTCGCGGAGGGCACCGAGCAGTACTTC.

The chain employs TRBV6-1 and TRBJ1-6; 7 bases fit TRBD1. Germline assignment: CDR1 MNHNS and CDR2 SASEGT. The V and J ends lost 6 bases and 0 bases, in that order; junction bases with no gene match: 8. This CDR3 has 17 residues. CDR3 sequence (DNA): TGTGCCAGCAGCGGGACAGAAAGGAGCTCCTATAATTCACCCCTCCACTTT. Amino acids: CASSGTERSSYNSPLHF.

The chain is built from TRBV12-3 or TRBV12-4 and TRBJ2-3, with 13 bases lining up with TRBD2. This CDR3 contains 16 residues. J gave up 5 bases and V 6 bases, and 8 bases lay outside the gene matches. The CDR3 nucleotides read TGTGCCAGCAGGTTCGGACTAGCGGGAGAGGGAGATACGCAGTATTTT. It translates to CASRFGLAGEGDTQYF.

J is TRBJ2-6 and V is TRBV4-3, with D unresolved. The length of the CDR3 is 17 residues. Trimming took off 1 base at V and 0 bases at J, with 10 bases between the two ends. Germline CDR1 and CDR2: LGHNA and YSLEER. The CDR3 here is CASSQGSQPSGANVLTF. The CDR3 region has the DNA TGCGCCAGCAGCCAAGGGTCCCAACCCTCTGGGGCCAACGTCCTGACTTTC.

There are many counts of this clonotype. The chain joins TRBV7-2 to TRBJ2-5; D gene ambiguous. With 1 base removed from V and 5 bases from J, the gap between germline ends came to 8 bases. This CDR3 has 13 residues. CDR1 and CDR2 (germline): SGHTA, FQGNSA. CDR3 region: CASSLVSWETQYF. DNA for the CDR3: TGTGCCAGCAGCTTAGTGTCGTGGGAGACCCAGTACTTC.

CDR3 sequence (DNA): TGTGCCAGCCAAAGGGGGGCGGCCTACGAGCAGTACTTC. Amino acid sequence: CASQRGAAYEQYF. The rearrangement uses TRBV2 and TRBJ2-7; D tentatively fits TRBD1 or TRBD2 (6 bases each). CDR3 length: 13 residues. Germline CDR1 is SNHLY and CDR2 is FYNNEI. V lost 8 bases and J 2 bases, leaving 13 bases between the germline ends.

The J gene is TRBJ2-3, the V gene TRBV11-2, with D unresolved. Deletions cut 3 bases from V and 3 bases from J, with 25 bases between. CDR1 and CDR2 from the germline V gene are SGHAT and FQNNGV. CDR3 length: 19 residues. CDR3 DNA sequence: TGTGCCAGCAGCTTTAAAATAAACCCAAGAAGGAAAAGAACAGATACGCAGTATTTT. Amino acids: CASSFKINPRRKRTDTQYF.

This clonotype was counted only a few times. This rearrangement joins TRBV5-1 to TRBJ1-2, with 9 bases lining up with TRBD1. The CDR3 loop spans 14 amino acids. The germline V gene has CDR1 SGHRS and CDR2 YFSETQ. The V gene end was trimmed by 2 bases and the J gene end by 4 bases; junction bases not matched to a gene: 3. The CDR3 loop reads CASSFTGGTYGYTF. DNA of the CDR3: TGCGCCAGCAGCTTTACAGGGGGCACCTATGGCTACACCTTC.

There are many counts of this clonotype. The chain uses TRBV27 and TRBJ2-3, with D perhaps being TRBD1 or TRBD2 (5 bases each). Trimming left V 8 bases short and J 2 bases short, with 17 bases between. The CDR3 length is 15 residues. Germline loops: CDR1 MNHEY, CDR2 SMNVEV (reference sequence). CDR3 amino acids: CASPKGRLTTDTQYF. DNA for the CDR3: TGTGCCAGCCCGAAGGGACGGCTTACCACAGATACGCAGTATTTT.

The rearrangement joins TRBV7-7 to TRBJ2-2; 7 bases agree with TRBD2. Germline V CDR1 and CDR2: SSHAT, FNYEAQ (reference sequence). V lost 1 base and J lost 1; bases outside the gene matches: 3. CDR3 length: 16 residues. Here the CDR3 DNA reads TGTGCCAGCAGCTTAGTGGCGGGAGTGAACACCGGGGAGCTGTTTTTT. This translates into CASSLVAGVNTGELFF.

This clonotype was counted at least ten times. The CDR3 nucleotides are TGTGCCAGCAGCTTAGGTGGGACTGTCAATGAGCAGTTCTTC. Protein: CASSLGGTVNEQFF. This chain connects TRBV13 to TRBJ2-1; D is perhaps TRBD2 (6 bases). V lost 0 bases to trimming and J lost 6 bases, with 9 bases between them. Per the germline V gene, CDR1 is PRHDT and CDR2 is FYEKMQ (reference sequence). The CDR3 has 14 amino acids.